This entry lists 7 T cell receptor beta chains sequenced from one sample in a study of patients and donors after allogeneic stem cell transplantation (TCRdb year 2020). Library creation used RT-PCR. Sequencing used a NextSeq 550. The public reads were quality trimmed at Q25 with fastp and then assembled into clones with MiXCR by TCRdb, keeping productive beta chains. Every entry covers one CDR3 protein and lists the most common genes and DNA from its rows. This sample has roughly 960,000 distinct CDR3 sequences in its table, and 18% of those were observed once. Roughly 6% of the sample is held by the ten biggest clonotypes. The material sequenced was blood, either unsorted or a sorted T cell fraction (not recorded which). The source of these receptors is a human donor who was either an allogeneic HSCT recipient or a stem cell or donor lymphocyte infusion donor (not recorded which). It is not recorded whose cells these are; they may come from a transplant donor.

This sequence joins TRBV11-2 and TRBJ2-5, with D tentatively TRBD2 (6 bases). Trimming left V 1 base short and J 5 bases short, with 17 bases between. CDR3 length equals 16 residues. CDR1 is SGHAT and CDR2 is FQNNGV in the germline V gene. The CDR3 DNA reads as TGTGCCAGCAGCTTAGGAGGGGCTAGCGCCCGGGAGACCCAGTACTTC. This codes for CASSLGGASARETQYF. The full variable domain, its missing parts supplied by reference TRBV11-2 and TRBJ2-5, is EAGVAQSPRYKIIEKRQSVAFWCNPISGHATLYWYQQILGQGPKLLIQFQNNGVVDDSQLPKDRFSAERLKGVDSTLKIQPAKLEDSAVYLCASSLGGASARETQYFGPGTRLLVL.

There are a few counts of this clonotype. The chain carries TRBV20-1 and TRBJ2-2; TRBD1 or TRBD2 may be the D gene (6 bases each). The CDR3 totals 17 residues. CDR1 is DFQATT, CDR2 SNEGSKA, per germline (reference sequence). V gave up 3 bases and J gave up 7 bases, with 24 bases separating them. CDR3 in DNA: TGCAGTGCTAGTCCGGTTAATAGGGGGGAACGGGGCGGGGAGCTGTTTTTT. This codes for CSASPVNRGERGGELFF.

In this sample, this clonotype turned up many times. This chain joins TRBV3-1 and TRBJ1-6; D is unclear. This CDR3 region has 14 residues. V lost 1 base, J lost 15 bases, and 16 bases lay in between. The germline V gene has CDR1 LGHDT and CDR2 YNNKEL (reference sequence). This CDR3 is CASSQAVKEFRLHF. Here the CDR3 DNA reads TGTGCCAGCAGCCAAGCCGTCAAGGAGTTTCGCCTCCACTTT.

This clonotype has a handful of counts. The chain employs TRBV20-1 and TRBJ1-2, with D hard to call. Trimming removed 2 bases at V and 8 bases at J, with 9 bases between. Per the germline V gene, CDR1 is DFQATT and CDR2 is SNEGSKA (reference sequence). The length of the CDR3 is 11 residues. The CDR3 nucleotides are TGCAGTGCTAGACGTCAGAAGGGCTACACCTTC. Amino acid sequence: CSARRQKGYTF.

In its sample, this clonotype was seen a few times. The chain links TRBV25-1 to TRBJ1-3; TRBD1 agrees at 7 bases. With 5 bases clipped from V and 0 bases from J, the junction kept 10 bases outside the gene matches. The V gene's germline CDR1 is MGHDK and CDR2 SYGVNS. CDR3 size: 17 residues. The CDR3 reads CASSSTGTATSGNTIYF. The CDR3 coding sequence is TGTGCCAGCAGTTCAACCGGGACAGCAACCTCTGGAAACACCATATATTTT.

This clonotype was recorded once. The CDR3 here is CSARGSGGYNEQFF. The CDR3 bases are TGCAGTGCTAGAGGATCGGGGGGCTACAATGAGCAGTTCTTC. V gene TRBV20-1 combines with J gene TRBJ2-1, with 7 nucleotides matching TRBD2. The CDR3 runs to 14 residues. The V gene's germline CDR1 is DFQATT and CDR2 SNEGSKA (reference sequence). V lost 1 base and J lost 3; bases outside the gene matches: 3.

The chain is built from TRBV7-9 and TRBJ2-1; D possibly corresponds to TRBD1 (5 bases). Trimming pared 6 bases from V and 8 bases from J, leaving 11 bases between. The CDR3 is made up of 12 amino acids. CDR1 and CDR2 (germline): SEHNR, FQNEAQ (reference sequence). In nucleotides, the CDR3 is TGTGCCAGCAGGTCGACAGTCGATGAGCAGTTCTTC. Amino acids: CASRSTVDEQFF. Using reference TRBV7-9 and TRBJ2-1 for the parts outside the CDR3, the full variable domain is DTGVSQNPRHKITKRGQNVTFRCDPISEHNRLYWYRQTLGQGPEFLTYFQNEAQLEKSRLLSDRFSAERPKGSFSTLEIQRTEQGDSAMYLCASRSTVDEQFFGPGTRLTVL.